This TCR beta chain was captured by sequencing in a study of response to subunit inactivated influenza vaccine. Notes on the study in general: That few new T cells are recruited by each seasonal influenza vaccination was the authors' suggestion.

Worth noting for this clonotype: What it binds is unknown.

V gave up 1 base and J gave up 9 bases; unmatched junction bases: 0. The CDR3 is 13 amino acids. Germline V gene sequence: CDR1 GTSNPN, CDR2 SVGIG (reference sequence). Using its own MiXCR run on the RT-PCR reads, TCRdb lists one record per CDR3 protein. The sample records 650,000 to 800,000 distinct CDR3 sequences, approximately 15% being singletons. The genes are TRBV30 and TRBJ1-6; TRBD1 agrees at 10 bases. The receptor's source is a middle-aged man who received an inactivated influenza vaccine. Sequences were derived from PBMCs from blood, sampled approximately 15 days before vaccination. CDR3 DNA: TGTGCCTGGAGTGGGACAGGGGGTTCACCCCTCCACTTT. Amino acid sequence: CAWSGTGGSPLHF.